This T cell receptor (beta chain) was sequenced for a study of post-analysis software for immune sequencing data. Findings and limits, study-wide: The study found TRBV5-6, TRBV5-1 and TRBV20-1 among about 5 TRBV segments more frequent in patients than controls. There was significantly lower normalized Chao1 diversity in multiple sclerosis patients than in controls. By F measure, samples from a shared preparation batch strongly co-clustered.

Sequencing libraries made from TCR beta cDNA carried unique molecular identifiers. Input of about 1 to 11 million T cells yielded a few hundred thousand cDNA molecules. MiXCR, run by TCRdb on the PCR reads, gives a single entry per CDR3 protein. In the table there are roughly 540,000 distinct CDR3 sequences, 34% of which are singletons. In germline, CDR1 is LGHDT, CDR2 YNNKEL (reference sequence). There are 14 residues in the CDR3. To note about this clonotype: Antigen unknown. This could be a read error, since a much larger clone is one nucleotide away.

The sample consisted of blood. This receptor was taken from a girl younger than 18 with multiple sclerosis. The rearrangement uses TRBV3-1 and TRBJ2-5, with D unresolved. The CDR3 nucleotides read TGTGCCGGCAGCCAATCATACGGAGAAGAGACCCAGTACTTC. It translates to CAGSQSYGEETQYF.